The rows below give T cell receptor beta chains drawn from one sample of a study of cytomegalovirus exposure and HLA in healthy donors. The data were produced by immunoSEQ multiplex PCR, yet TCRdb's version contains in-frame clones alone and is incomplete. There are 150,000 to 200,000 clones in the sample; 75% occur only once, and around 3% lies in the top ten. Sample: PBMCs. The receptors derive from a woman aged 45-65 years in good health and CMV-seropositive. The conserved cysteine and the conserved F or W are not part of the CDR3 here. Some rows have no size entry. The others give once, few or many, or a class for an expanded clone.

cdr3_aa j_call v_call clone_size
ASSYDRPLQF TRBJ2-1 TRBV2 few
ASNRYADSPSPLH TRBJ1-6 TRBV19 -
ASGLGRADIQY TRBJ2-4 TRBV19 -
ASSRGQDSTGELF TRBJ2-2 TRBV5-1 few
ASGQGLHNEQF TRBJ2-1 TRBV28 few
ASSFRQDPGAF TRBJ1-1 TRBV7-9 few
ASSIERSYGYT TRBJ1-2 TRBV19 few
ASRGQVNTEAF TRBJ1-1 TRBV6-5 -
ASSKAGQETQY TRBJ2-5 TRBV19 -
ASSGTGGNGYT TRBJ1-2 TRBV10-1 -
ASSLGTGNQPQH TRBJ1-5 TRBV11-3 -
ASSPWTGLEAF TRBJ1-1 TRBV18 -
AIAPGLAGVNEQF TRBJ2-1 TRBV10-3 -
SARDLGKLF TRBJ1-4 TRBV20-1 -
ASSHHQADRNTEAF TRBJ1-1 TRBV4-2 -
ASSGRSGIRSNQPQH TRBJ1-5 TRBV6-1 -
ASRGLEEKLF TRBJ1-4 TRBV2 -
AWSAPYSNQPQH TRBJ1-5 TRBV30 -
ASTLGGSTEAF TRBJ1-1 TRBV5-1 -
ASSSGGGFYEQY TRBJ2-7 TRBV6-1 -
ASSLGQSSSYEQY TRBJ2-7 TRBV5-1 -
AWSRDTGLGEKLF TRBJ1-4 TRBV30 -
ASSKGQVYGYT TRBJ1-2 TRBV2 -
ASSPIKRDRDSPLH TRBJ1-6 TRBV11-2 -
ASSPSRGGASNQPQH TRBJ1-5 TRBV18 -
ASSQDFEGELF TRBJ2-2 TRBV14 -
SVGGERGKVEQY TRBJ2-5 TRBV29-1 -
ASSEGGQGFWPQH TRBJ1-5 TRBV6-1 -
AWRERGGFLVSSYNEQF TRBJ2-1 TRBV30 once
ASSPGAPNTEAF TRBJ1-1 TRBV18 -
ASSLYSNYEQY TRBJ2-7 TRBV5-5 once